This passage covers 32 T cell receptor beta chains from one sample sequenced in a study of cytomegalovirus exposure and HLA in healthy donors. The primer mix had 60 Vbeta and 13 Jbeta primers. Produced via immunoSEQ multiplex PCR; TCRdb's table is partial and in-frame only. The profile shows fewer than 200,000 clones, 75% to 85% of them singletons. The sample was PBMCs. The receptors originated from a woman between 25 and 40 years old in good health and CMV-seronegative.

The genes are TRBV15 and TRBJ2-7; perhaps TRBD2 as D (7 bases). V was cut by 5 bases and J by 2 bases, with 22 bases left in between. The CDR3 consists of 17 residues. Germline V lookup: CDR1 LNHNV, CDR2 YYDKDF (reference sequence). The CDR3 protein is CATSGGGGDLLPYEQYF. The CDR3 bases are TGTGCCACCAGCGGGGGAGGGGGGGACCTTCTCCCCTACGAGCAGTACTTC.

This chain's CDR3 is CASSPPQARETQYF. In nucleotides, the CDR3 is TGTGCCAGCTCACCTCCGCAAGCTCGAGAGACCCAGTACTTC. The gene calls are TRBV18 and TRBJ2-5; D is undetermined. V lost 3 bases to trimming and J lost 4 bases, with 12 bases between them. Germline CDR1 is KGHSH and CDR2 is LQKENI. This CDR3 spans 14 amino acids.

The chain combines TRBV10-2 with TRBJ2-7; D unresolved. Trimming took 4 bases from V and 5 from J, leaving 6 bases between them. From germline, CDR1 is WSHSY and CDR2 SAAADI. This CDR3 is 11 amino acids long. In DNA, the CDR3 is TGCGCCAGCAGTGCTCTCCACGAGCAGTACTTC. It encodes CASSALHEQYF.

Only a few counts were recorded for this clone. The CDR3 here is CASSSLGEAYGYTF. In nucleotides, the CDR3 is TGTGCCAGCAGTTCCCTCGGGGAGGCCTATGGCTACACCTTC. The V call is TRBV27, the J call TRBJ1-2, with unresolved D. The germline V gene has CDR1 MNHEY and CDR2 SMNVEV (reference sequence). Trimming removed 4 bases from V and 4 bases from J, with 13 bases in between. There are 14 residues in the CDR3.

As regards this clone: This same CDR3 is encoded by further DNA sequences in the sample. The chain links TRBV19 to TRBJ2-3; D not certain. The germline gives CDR1 LNHDA, CDR2 SQIVND (reference sequence). V lost 5 bases and J lost 0, with 9 bases in between. CDR3 size: 14 residues. The CDR3 DNA is TGTGCCAGTAGTCCCAGTTCAAGCACAGATACGCAGTATTTT. Translating gives CASSPSSSTDTQYF.

The chain couples TRBV5-1 to TRBJ2-7; 11 nucleotides match TRBD2. This CDR3 comprises 14 residues. Germline-derived CDR1 and CDR2 are SGHRS and YFSETQ. The J segment lost 3 bases and the V segment lost 4 bases, leaving 3 bases of the junction unmatched. The CDR3 nucleotides are TGCGCCAGCAGCAATACTAGCGGGAGCTACGAGCAGTACTTC. It yields the protein CASSNTSGSYEQYF.

This rearrangement joins TRBV7-9 to TRBJ2-7; the D is unclear. Trimming removed 1 base from V and 2 bases from J, with 12 bases in between. The CDR3 sequence is 15 residues long. In germline, CDR1 is SEHNR, CDR2 FQNEAQ (reference sequence). CDR3 DNA: TGTGCCAGCAGCTTAGGTGGCAGGTACACCTACGAGCAGTACTTC. This encodes CASSLGGRYTYEQYF.

CDR3 in DNA: TGTGCCAGCAGCGTTGGGGACTTATCTATCGGGGGGACCCAGTACTTC. Protein sequence: CASSVGDLSIGGTQYF. The rearrangement uses TRBV9 and TRBJ2-5; a weak D match, TRBD2 (6 bases). From germline, CDR1 is SGDLS and CDR2 YYNGEE. The CDR3 runs 16 residues. V lost 2 bases and J 7 bases, leaving 21 bases between the germline ends. The full variable domain, with the rest looked up from reference TRBV9 and TRBJ2-5, is DSGVTQTPKHLITATGQRVTLRCSPRSGDLSVYWYQQSLDQGLQFLIQYYNGEERAKGNILERFSAQQFPDLHSELNLSSLELGDSALYFCASSVGDLSIGGTQYFGPGTRLLVL.

The chain combines TRBV4-2 with TRBJ2-7; a possible D gene is TRBD1 (7 bases). The V gene lost 3 bases and the J gene lost 4 bases, with 13 bases spanning the gap. The CDR3 sequence is 14 residues long. Germline-derived CDR1 and CDR2 are LGHNA and YNFKEQ. The CDR3 reads CASSQPGGLYEQYF. CDR3 DNA: TGTGCCAGCAGCCAGCCAGGGGGACTTTACGAGCAGTACTTC.

V gene TRBV19 combines with J gene TRBJ2-7; 9 nucleotides match TRBD2. This CDR3 contains 14 residues. V lost 5 bases and J lost 1; bases outside the gene matches: 3. Germline V gene lookup returns CDR1 LNHDA and CDR2 SQIVND (reference sequence). The DNA for the CDR3 is TGTGCCAGTAGTTATAGCGGGAGTTCCTACGAGCAGTACTTC. Translated: CASSYSGSSYEQYF. Filled out from reference TRBV19 and TRBJ2-7, the complete variable domain reads DGGITQSPKYLFRKEGQNVTLSCEQNLNHDAMYWYRQDPGQGLRLIYYSQIVNDFQKGDIAEGYSVSREKKESFPLTVTSAQKNPTAFYLCASSYSGSSYEQYFGPGTRLTVT.

The chain carries TRBV4-1 and TRBJ2-4, with 8 positions matching TRBD2. Germline lookup yields CDR1 MGHRA and CDR2 YSYEKL. Trimming removed 1 base from V and 6 bases from J; junction bases left unmatched: 8. The CDR3 has 16 residues. For the CDR3, the DNA is TGCGCCAGCAGCCAAGGCCTCGGGGGGGAGGGAAACATTCAGTACTTC. It yields the protein CASSQGLGGEGNIQYF.

The chain couples TRBV5-1 to TRBJ2-5; 8 bases map to TRBD2. This CDR3 is 14 amino acids long. Per germline, CDR1 SGHRS and CDR2 YFSETQ. V lost 4 bases, J lost 1 base, and 3 bases stayed unmatched. The CDR3 DNA reads as TGCGCCAGCAGCGCCGGGGGGGGCCAAGAGACCCAGTACTTC. The encoded protein is CASSAGGGQETQYF.

The chain employs TRBV27 and TRBJ1-2; a possible D gene is TRBD1 (5 bases). The V end lost 5 bases, the J end lost 4 bases, and 17 bases lay between the germline ends. CDR1 is MNHEY and CDR2 is SMNVEV in the germline V gene (reference sequence). The CDR3 extends over 15 amino acids. The DNA of the CDR3 is TGTGCCAGCAGTCCCCTGGGGGAGGGGCTCTATGGCTACACCTTC. This translates into CASSPLGEGLYGYTF.

The sample holds a few counts of this clone. The chain joins TRBV27 to TRBJ1-5; D remains unclear. The V end was cut by 3 bases, the J end by 4 bases, with 7 bases between. The CDR3 runs to 13 residues. Germline V CDR1 and CDR2: MNHEY, SMNVEV (reference sequence). CDR3 coding DNA: TGTGCCAGCAGTTTCGACGGGAATCAGCCCCAGCATTTT. Amino acid sequence: CASSFDGNQPQHF.

This chain links TRBV7-6 with TRBJ2-3, with D unresolved. Germline V gene data show CDR1 as SGHVS and CDR2 as FNYEAQ. This CDR3 contains 11 residues. V lost 5 bases to trimming and J lost 3 bases, with 3 bases between them. CDR3 region: CASSLTDTQYF. CDR3 in DNA: TGTGCCAGCAGCCTGACAGATACGCAGTATTTT.

The gene calls are TRBV5-1 and TRBJ1-2; 12 bases map to TRBD1. The CDR3 totals 14 residues. Looked up from germline, CDR1 is SGHRS and CDR2 is YFSETQ. After removal of 3 bases from V and 6 bases from J, the junction contained 3 bases not matched to a gene. The CDR3 is CASSSGTGGDGYTF. The CDR3 DNA sequence: TGCGCCAGCAGCTCAGGGACAGGGGGCGATGGCTACACCTTC.

The J gene is TRBJ1-4, the V gene TRBV29-1; a weak D match, TRBD1 (6 bases). Germline V lookup: CDR1 SQVTM, CDR2 ANQGSEA. This CDR3 contains 17 residues. Trimming pared 0 bases from V and 5 bases from J, leaving 19 bases between. The DNA of the CDR3 is TGCAGCGTTGAAGATTTAAGTGGGGGGGCAAGGAATGAAAAACTGTTTTTT. Translation gives CSVEDLSGGARNEKLFF.

The rearrangement links TRBV28 to TRBJ1-1; D not resolved. Germline CDR1 MDHEN, CDR2 SYDVKM. The CDR3 sequence is 15 residues long. The germline V and J ends were trimmed by 1 base and 4 bases, with 13 bases remaining between them. CDR3 nucleotides: TGTGCCAGCAGTTTATCGACGGGAGGAAGCACTGAAGCTTTCTTT. The encoded protein is CASSLSTGGSTEAFF.

This clone was detected only a few times. J is TRBJ1-1 and V is TRBV7-2, with a weak D call TRBD1 (6 bases). This CDR3 comprises 14 residues. Trimming removed 5 bases at V and 2 bases at J, with 12 bases between. Germline CDR1 and CDR2: SGHTA and FQGNSA. CDR3 bases: TGTGCCAGCAGCCCGGACAGAGGAAACACTGAAGCTTTCTTT. Translation: CASSPDRGNTEAFF. Complete variable domain (other parts from reference TRBV7-2 and TRBJ1-1): GAGVSQSPSNKVTEKGKDVELRCDPISGHTALYWYRQSLGQGLEFLIYFQGNSAPDKSGLPSDRFSAERTGGSVSTLTIQRTQQEDSAVYLCASSPDRGNTEAFFGQGTRLTVV.

This chain links TRBV28 with TRBJ1-4; D is possibly TRBD1 (6 bases). This CDR3 is 16 amino acids long. The V end lost 4 bases, the J end lost 3 bases, and 15 bases lay between the germline ends. CDR1 MDHEN and CDR2 SYDVKM come from the germline V gene. The CDR3 DNA is TGTGCCAGCAGTTCGACACAACAGGGAGCTAATGAAAAACTGTTTTTT. It is translated as CASSSTQQGANEKLFF.

V usage is TRBV7-2 and J usage is TRBJ1-5; D is perhaps TRBD1 (5 bases). The CDR3 consists of 14 residues. The V end lost 3 bases, the J end lost 7 bases, and 13 bases lay between the germline ends. Germline values: CDR1 SGHTA, CDR2 FQGNSA. This chain's CDR3 is CASSLKGGGQPQHF. CDR3 DNA: TGTGCCAGCAGCTTGAAAGGCGGGGGGCAGCCCCAGCATTTT.

The CDR3 nucleotides read TGCAGCGTCCAGACCGGGCCGGGGGACACTGAAGCTTTCTTT. As protein: CSVQTGPGDTEAFF. The genes are TRBV29-1 and TRBJ1-1, with D possibly TRBD1 on 5 matching bases. The germline gives CDR1 SQVTM, CDR2 ANQGSEA. The ends were cut back, 6 bases at V and 3 bases at J, with 17 bases in the middle. This CDR3 has 14 residues.

V usage is TRBV5-1 and J usage is TRBJ2-2; D is possibly TRBD1 (6 bases). The CDR3 covers 15 residues. Germline CDR1 reads SGHRS; CDR2 reads YFSETQ. The germline V and J ends were trimmed by 4 bases and 1 base, with 11 bases remaining between them. CDR3 nucleotide sequence: TGCGCCAGCAGCCCCGGGACATTGAACACCGGGGAGCTGTTTTTT. This gives the protein CASSPGTLNTGELFF.

V usage is TRBV10-3 and J usage is TRBJ2-5; weak D call: TRBD1 (5 bases). This CDR3 has 13 amino acids. The germline V and J ends were trimmed by 3 bases and 3 bases, with 8 bases remaining between them. Germline-derived CDR1 and CDR2 are ENHRY and SYGVKD. CDR3 protein: CAISDGQKETQYF. Written as DNA, the CDR3 is TGTGCCATCAGTGATGGACAAAAAGAGACCCAGTACTTC.

This clone was detected once. V is TRBV27 and J is TRBJ2-1; 9 bases fit TRBD2. The CDR3 covers 15 residues. J lost 7 bases, V lost 6 bases, and 10 bases had no gene match. From germline, CDR1 is MNHEY and CDR2 SMNVEV (reference sequence). For the CDR3, the DNA is TGTGCCAGCAGGGAACCGACTAGCGGAAATAATGAGCAGTTCTTC. Protein product: CASREPTSGNNEQFF.

This clone was seen only a few times. V and J are TRBV30 and TRBJ1-5; D is ambiguous. V dropped 0 bases and J dropped 4 bases, with 7 bases sitting between them. This CDR3 comprises 13 residues. CDR1 and CDR2 (germline): GTSNPN, SVGIG (reference sequence). The CDR3 protein is CAWSVEENQPQHF. The CDR3 bases are TGTGCCTGGAGTGTGGAGGAAAATCAGCCCCAGCATTTT. The full variable domain, in which reference TRBV30 and TRBJ1-5 provide the parts outside the CDR3, is SQTIHQWPATLVQPVGSPLSLECTVEGTSNPNLYWYRQAAGRGLQLLFYSVGIGQISSEVPQNLSASRPQDRQFILSSKKLLLSDSGFYLCAWSVEENQPQHFGDGTRLSIL.

The V and J genes are TRBV4-2 and TRBJ2-7; D perhaps matches TRBD2 (5 bases). Germline-derived CDR1 and CDR2 are LGHNA and YNFKEQ. V gave up 0 bases and J gave up 3 bases, with 9 bases separating them. This CDR3 comprises 14 residues. The chain's CDR3 is CASSQEAASYEQYF. Here the CDR3 DNA reads TGTGCCAGCAGCCAAGAAGCGGCCAGCTACGAGCAGTACTTC.

Points on this clone: Additional DNA sequences in this sample encode the identical CDR3. The chain joins TRBV19 to TRBJ1-1; no clear D gene. This CDR3 is 11 amino acids long. Looked up from germline, CDR1 is LNHDA and CDR2 is SQIVND (reference sequence). The ends were cut back, 3 bases at V and 7 bases at J, with 6 bases in the middle. As DNA, the CDR3 is TGTGCCAGTAGTATCGGGAGTGAAGCTTTCTTT. Its protein is CASSIGSEAFF.

J is TRBJ2-7 and V is TRBV6-1; perhaps TRBD1 as D (6 bases). Germline assignment: CDR1 MNHNS and CDR2 SASEGT. V lost 4 bases and J 3 bases, leaving 19 bases between the germline ends. CDR3 length: 16 residues. CDR3 in DNA: TGTGCCAGCAGTGGACCGCAAAACACAGGGTTCTACGAGCAGTACTTC. It yields the protein CASSGPQNTGFYEQYF.

V is TRBV29-1 and J is TRBJ1-1, with D hard to call. CDR3 size: 14 residues. The germline gives CDR1 SQVTM, CDR2 ANQGSEA. Trimming stripped 7 bases from V and 1 base from J, with 16 bases between. The CDR3 bases are TGCAGCGCCCGACCTCAGCCAGGGAACACTGAAGCTTTCTTT. This codes for CSARPQPGNTEAFF. The complete variable domain, with remaining parts taken from reference TRBV29-1 and TRBJ1-1, reads SAVISQKPSRDICQRGTSLTIQCQVDSQVTMMFWYRQQPGQSLTLIATANQGSEATYESGFVIDKFPISRPNLTFSTLTVSNMSPEDSSIYLCSARPQPGNTEAFFGQGTRLTVV.

V and J are TRBV6-1 and TRBJ2-7, with D perhaps matching TRBD2 (6 bases). The CDR3 has 16 residues. V lost 3 bases, J lost 3 bases, and 18 bases lay in between. Germline V gene data show CDR1 as MNHNS and CDR2 as SASEGT. The chain's CDR3 is CASSDPWVAGSYEQYF. The CDR3 DNA sequence: TGTGCCAGCAGTGATCCCTGGGTTGCGGGAAGCTACGAGCAGTACTTC.

CDR3 DNA: TGTGCCAGCAGTTTCGGGTCGGGGACAGGGGATTCCGGGGAGCTGTTTTTT. As protein: CASSFGSGTGDSGELFF. The gene calls are TRBV27 and TRBJ2-2; 10 bases agree with TRBD1. Unmatched junction bases numbered 10, after V lost 3 bases and J lost 6 bases. This CDR3 region has 17 residues. From germline, CDR1 is MNHEY and CDR2 SMNVEV (reference sequence).